The rows below give T cell receptor beta chains drawn from one sample of a study of blood T cell repertoires in COVID-19. TCRdb keeps only in-frame clones here, not all; method: immunoSEQ multiplex PCR. Among 90,000 to 130,000 clones listed, almost 80% were seen once. What was sequenced was peripheral blood. These receptor sequences come from an elderly woman with active or convalescent COVID-19. Each CDR3 is given with its conserved first and last residue. A D gene is named only where the DNA matches it firmly. Only part of the rows carry a size: once, few, many, or a class if the clone is expanded.

j_gene	d_gene	v_gene	abundance	CDR3aa	CDR3nt
TRBJ2-5	.	TRBV4-1	.	CASSSDHLGETQYF	TGCGCCAGCAGCAGCGACCACCTCGGGGAGACCCAGTACTTC
TRBJ2-3	.	TRBV19	.	CASSMDTTVITDTQYF	TGTGCCAGTAGTATGGACACCACCGTAATCACAGATACGCAGTATTTT
TRBJ1-2	TRBD1	TRBV29-1	.	CSSGGQYGYTF	TGCAGCTCGGGGGGACAGTATGGCTACACCTTC
TRBJ1-2	.	TRBV4-1	.	CASSQPATGNYGYTF	TGCGCCAGCAGCCAACCGGCTACAGGGAACTATGGCTACACCTTC
TRBJ1-2	.	TRBV5-4	once	CASSVDGEYGYTF	TGTGCCAGCAGCGTGGACGGAGAGTATGGCTACACCTTC
TRBJ2-7	TRBD1	TRBV10-1	.	CASTFPGTGNTYEQYF	TGCGCCAGCACCTTCCCGGGGACAGGGAACACCTACGAGCAGTACTTC
TRBJ2-7	TRBD2	TRBV2	.	CASTSTGGASGPSGHF	TGTGCCAGCACCAGCACCGGGGGGGCTAGCGGCCCGTCGGGGCACTTC
TRBJ2-2	.	TRBV7-2	.	CASSSRLANTGELFF	TGTGCCAGCAGCTCCCGACTAGCGAACACCGGGGAGCTGTTTTTT
TRBJ2-7	.	TRBV4-1	.	CASSQDFSRAYEQYF	TGCGCCAGCAGCCAAGATTTTTCTAGAGCCTACGAGCAGTACTTC
TRBJ1-2	.	TRBV28	.	CASRGPYYGYTF	TGTGCCAGCAGGGGGCCTTACTATGGCTACACCTTC
TRBJ2-2	.	TRBV18	.	CASSPRLRTNTGELFF	TGTGCCAGCTCACCACGTCTCCGGACAAACACCGGGGAGCTGTTTTTT
TRBJ2-1	TRBD2	TRBV5-4	.	CASSLGRSREANFFSNEQFF	TGTGCCAGCAGCTTGGGGCGGTCGCGGGAGGCCAACTTTTTCTCCAATGAGCAGTTCTTC
TRBJ1-6	TRBD1	TRBV5-5	.	CASTAYGTGGSPLHF	TGTGCCAGCACCGCATACGGGACAGGGGGTTCACCCCTCCACTTT
TRBJ2-2	TRBD2	TRBV6-5	.	CASSLRTSGMELFF	TGTGCCAGCAGTTTACGGACTAGCGGGATGGAGCTGTTTTTT
TRBJ1-3	.	TRBV4-3	.	CASSQDQYSGNTIYF	TGCGCCAGCAGCCAAGATCAGTATTCTGGAAACACCATATATTTT
TRBJ1-6	TRBD1	TRBV2	once	CASRTAGQGIGSPLHF	TGTGCCAGCAGAACAGCGGGACAGGGGATCGGTTCACCCCTCCACTTT
TRBJ2-5	.	TRBV29-1	.	CSVLGVGIGEETQYF	TGCAGCGTCCTCGGGGTAGGGATCGGAGAAGAGACCCAGTACTTC
TRBJ1-1	TRBD1	TRBV7-9	.	CASSLGGTGRNTEAFF	TGTGCCAGCAGCTTAGGGGGGACAGGTCGGAACACTGAAGCTTTCTTT
TRBJ2-2	TRBD2	TRBV7-3	.	CASSLSSGTNGELFF	TGTGCCAGCAGCTTATCCAGCGGGACGAACGGGGAGCTGTTTTTT
TRBJ1-2	TRBD1	TRBV6-2/TRBV6-3	few	CASSYRGTGGNYGYTF	TGTGCCAGCAGTTACAGGGGGACAGGGGGCAACTATGGCTACACCTTC
TRBJ1-1	TRBD1	TRBV5-1	.	CASSVLGTGATEAFF	TGCGCCAGCAGTGTTCTAGGGACAGGGGCCACTGAAGCTTTCTTT
TRBJ2-1	.	TRBV7-2	.	CASSLQVGGLYNEQFF	TGTGCCAGCAGCTTACAAGTAGGGGGTTTGTACAATGAGCAGTTCTTC
TRBJ2-7	.	TRBV14	.	CASSQTRGRRYEQYF	TGTGCCAGCAGCCAAACTAGAGGGAGGCGGTACGAGCAGTACTTC
TRBJ1-3	.	TRBV19	.	CASSGGRSGNTIYF	TGTGCCAGTAGCGGGGGGCGATCCGGAAACACCATATATTTT
TRBJ1-1	.	TRBV6-5	.	CASSYETANTEAFF	TGTGCCAGCAGTTACGAGACAGCGAACACTGAAGCTTTCTTT
TRBJ2-1	TRBD1	TRBV24-1	.	CATSDWTGANEQFF	TGTGCCACCAGTGATTGGACAGGGGCCAATGAGCAGTTCTTC
TRBJ2-3	.	TRBV21-1	.	CASSKRTASTDTQYF	TGTGCCAGCAGCAAAAGGACAGCTTCCACAGATACGCAGTATTTT
TRBJ2-1	TRBD2	TRBV7-8	.	CASSRRGTSGGYNEQFF	TGTGCCAGCAGCCGACGGGGGACTAGCGGGGGATACAATGAGCAGTTCTTC
TRBJ2-7	.	TRBV2	.	CASGYSDEQYF	TGTGCCAGCGGTTATAGCGACGAGCAGTACTTC
TRBJ2-1	TRBD2	TRBV9	few	CASSEPLGLAGGNNEQFF	TGTGCCAGCAGCGAACCCCTAGGGCTAGCGGGAGGTAATAATGAGCAGTTCTTC
TRBJ2-7	.	TRBV2	.	CASKDGSTSYEQYF	TGTGCCAGCAAAGACGGGAGCACCTCCTACGAGCAGTACTTC
TRBJ2-7	TRBD2	TRBV29-1	.	CSVTSGRALTYEQYF	TGCAGCGTAACTAGCGGGAGGGCTCTCACCTACGAGCAGTACTTC
TRBJ1-3	TRBD1	TRBV7-9	.	CASSPGTGAFGNTIYF	TGTGCCAGCAGCCCCGGGACAGGGGCCTTTGGAAACACCATATATTTT
TRBJ1-5	.	TRBV19	.	CASSKQGRVSNQPQHF	TGTGCCAGTAGTAAACAGGGAAGGGTTAGCAATCAGCCCCAGCATTTT
TRBJ2-7	.	TRBV9	.	CASSPRQRGSYEQYF	TGTGCCAGCAGCCCCCGACAACGGGGCTCCTACGAGCAGTACTTC
TRBJ1-1	.	TRBV7-3	.	CASSLMGATNTEAFF	TGTGCCAGCAGCTTAATGGGGGCAACTAACACTGAAGCTTTCTTT
TRBJ2-2	TRBD2	TRBV2	.	CASRAGTSGGVGELFF	TGTGCCAGCAGGGCCGGGACTAGCGGTGGGGTCGGGGAGCTGTTTTTT
TRBJ1-2	TRBD1	TRBV3-1/TRBV3-2	.	CASSLLGGQPGGYTF	TGTGCCAGCAGCCTCCTAGGGGGCCAGCCAGGGGGCTACACCTTC
TRBJ2-5	.	TRBV19	.	CASNKQRGETQYF	TGTGCCAGTAATAAACAAAGGGGAGAGACCCAGTACTTC
TRBJ2-5	TRBD1	TRBV5-8	many	CASSDPPGQGQETQYF	TGTGCCAGCAGCGACCCCCCGGGACAGGGCCAAGAGACCCAGTACTTC
TRBJ1-1	.	TRBV7-9	.	CASSSGTSGAFF	TGTGCCAGCAGCTCCGGGACAAGTGGCGCTTTCTTT
TRBJ1-2	.	TRBV15	.	CATRGSDYGYTF	TGTGCCACCAGGGGCAGTGATTATGGCTACACCTTC
TRBJ2-1	.	TRBV4-1	.	CASSRTVLSYNEQFF	TGCGCCAGCAGTCGGACAGTGCTCTCCTACAATGAGCAGTTCTTC
TRBJ2-5	TRBD2	TRBV5-1	.	CASSLGRAGGPSGETQYF	TGCGCCAGCAGCTTGGGGAGAGCGGGAGGGCCTTCGGGGGAGACCCAGTACTTC
TRBJ2-5	TRBD2	TRBV6-5	once	CASRRTSGTQYF	TGTGCCAGCAGGCGGACTAGCGGGACCCAGTACTTC
TRBJ2-4	.	TRBV28	few	CASSKPGEAAKNIQYF	TGTGCCAGCAGTAAGCCGGGTGAAGCAGCCAAAAACATTCAGTACTTC
TRBJ1-3	.	TRBV7-6	once	CASGHSGNTIYF	TGTGCCAGCGGCCACAGTGGAAACACCATATATTTT
TRBJ2-1	TRBD1	TRBV6-5	few	CASSITGTGANEQFF	TGTGCCAGCAGTATAACCGGGACAGGTGCCAATGAGCAGTTCTTC